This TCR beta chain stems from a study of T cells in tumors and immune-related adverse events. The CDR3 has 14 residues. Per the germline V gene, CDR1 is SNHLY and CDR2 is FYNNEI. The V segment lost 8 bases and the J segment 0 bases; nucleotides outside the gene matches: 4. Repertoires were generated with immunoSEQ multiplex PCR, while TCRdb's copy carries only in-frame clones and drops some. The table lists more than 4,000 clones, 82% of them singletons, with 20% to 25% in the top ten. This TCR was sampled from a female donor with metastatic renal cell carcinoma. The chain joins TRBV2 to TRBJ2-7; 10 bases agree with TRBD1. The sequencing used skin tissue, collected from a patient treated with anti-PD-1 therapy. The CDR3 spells CASLGQGGSYEQYF. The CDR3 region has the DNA TGTGCCAGCCTAGGACAGGGGGGCTCCTACGAGCAGTACTTC.